These 21 T cell receptor beta chains came from one sample sequenced in a study of blood T cell repertoires in COVID-19. Sequenced by immunoSEQ multiplex PCR; TCRdb stores in-frame clones only, minus some. The data contain some 180,000 clones, 70% to 85% of them singletons. The specimen sequenced was PBMCs or T cells enriched from blood (not recorded which). These receptors were taken from a woman in her seventies in a cohort exposed to, infected with or recovered from COVID-19 (not recorded which).

The V and J genes are TRBV19 and TRBJ2-2; D unresolved. V lost 5 bases, J lost 1 base, and 8 bases lay in between. CDR1 and CDR2 from the germline V gene are LNHDA and SQIVND (reference sequence). The CDR3 sequence is 14 residues long. The CDR3 nucleotides read TGTGCCAGTAGTGCCCAGGTGAACACCGGGGAGCTGTTTTTT. It translates to CASSAQVNTGELFF.

J is TRBJ2-7 and V is TRBV15, with 10 bases aligning to TRBD2. Germline lookup yields CDR1 LNHNV and CDR2 YYDKDF (reference sequence). This CDR3 comprises 16 residues. V trimming: 1 base; J trimming: 2 bases; junction bases outside the gene matches: 5. This CDR3 reads CATSRGGTSVTYEQYF. In nucleotides, the CDR3 is TGTGCCACCAGCAGAGGGGGGACTAGCGTTACCTACGAGCAGTACTTC.

The chain employs TRBV5-4 and TRBJ2-1; 16 bases line up with TRBD2. Germline CDR1 SGHNT, CDR2 YYREEE (reference sequence). Trimming took 3 bases from V and 7 from J; bases not matched to a gene: 7. The CDR3 has 17 residues. The CDR3 is CASSSGGTSGRANEQFF. In nucleotides, the CDR3 is TGTGCCAGCAGCTCGGGCGGGACTAGCGGGAGGGCGAATGAGCAGTTCTTC.

The chain links TRBV28 to TRBJ2-5; D possibly corresponds to TRBD1 (7 bases). The CDR3 spans 16 residues. Germline values: CDR1 MDHEN, CDR2 SYDVKM. The V end was cut by 2 bases, the J end by 5 bases, with 18 bases between. CDR3 in DNA: TGTGCCAGCAGTTTAGCCCTCAGGGGGGCAGGTGAGACCCAGTACTTC. Translated: CASSLALRGAGETQYF.

This rearrangement joins TRBV10-1 to TRBJ1-2, with 7 nucleotides matching TRBD1. Germline V gene data show CDR1 as WNHNN and CDR2 as SYGVQD (reference sequence). J was trimmed by 2 bases and V by 6 bases; bases with no gene match: 3. This CDR3 has 13 residues. The CDR3 is CASSAGQNYGYTF. Written as DNA, the CDR3 is TGCGCCAGCAGCGCGGGACAGAACTATGGCTACACCTTC.

The chain joins TRBV28 to TRBJ2-1; the match to TRBD2 covers 9 bases. Germline-derived CDR1 and CDR2 are MDHEN and SYDVKM. V gave up 6 bases and J gave up 7 bases; unmatched junction bases: 13. This CDR3 is 16 amino acids long. As DNA, the CDR3 is TGTGCCAGCAGACGTAGCGGGAGAGGGGGTGTAAATGAGCAGTTCTTC. Translation: CASRRSGRGGVNEQFF. The full variable domain, its missing parts supplied by reference TRBV28 and TRBJ2-1, is DVKVTQSSRYLVKRTGEKVFLECVQDMDHENMFWYRQDPGLGLRLIYFSYDVKMKEKGDIPEGYSVSREKKERFSLILESASTNQTSMYLCASRRSGRGGVNEQFFGPGTRLTVL.

This clone came up a few times. The chain has TRBV21-1 and TRBJ2-7; the DNA was not compared with TRBD1, the D call given in the table. TRBV21-1 is flagged as a pseudogene. This CDR3 spans 16 amino acids. CDR3 amino acids: CASSKARRDRGYEQYF. In nucleotides, the CDR3 is TGTGCCAGCAGCAAAGCGCGGAGGGACAGGGGATACGAGCAGTACTTC.

The V and J genes are TRBV6-5 and TRBJ1-2, with 10 positions matching TRBD1. Germline lookup yields CDR1 MNHEY and CDR2 SVGAGI. The length of the CDR3 is 15 residues. V shed 10 bases and J 7 bases; nucleotides not matched to a gene: 15. The CDR3 DNA reads TGTGCCACCTCCCCGAGGACAGGGGGTTCGGTTGGCTACACCTTC. Protein product: CATSPRTGGSVGYTF.

The V gene is TRBV7-9, the J gene TRBJ2-1; TRBD2 is a possible D gene (6 bases). Germline values: CDR1 SEHNR, CDR2 FQNEAQ (reference sequence). The CDR3 covers 16 residues. With 1 base removed from V and 1 base from J, the gap between germline ends came to 11 bases. The CDR3 reads CASSLVASASYNEQFF. CDR3 DNA: TGTGCCAGCAGCTTAGTTGCTAGCGCTTCCTACAATGAGCAGTTCTTC.

J is TRBJ1-2 and V is TRBV7-9; maybe TRBD1 (6 bases). This CDR3 region has 16 residues. Deletions cut 5 bases from V and 2 bases from J, with 18 bases between. Germline CDR1 and CDR2: SEHNR and FQNEAQ (reference sequence). The CDR3 region has the DNA TGTGCCAGCAGCCCGGGTGGGGGCCTAATCAACTATGGCTACACCTTC. Residues: CASSPGGGLINYGYTF.

The chain employs TRBV5-6 and TRBJ2-1; 8 nucleotides align to TRBD1. Germline V CDR1 and CDR2: SGHDT, YYEEEE. V gave up 5 bases and J gave up 1 base; unmatched junction bases: 5. This CDR3 contains 15 residues. CDR3 protein: CASRWGQESYNEQFF. The CDR3 DNA reads as TGTGCCAGCAGGTGGGGACAGGAGTCCTACAATGAGCAGTTCTTC.

The gene calls are TRBV7-6 and TRBJ2-3; 9 nucleotides align to TRBD1. V was clipped by 5 bases and J by 4 bases; unmatched bases: 13. The CDR3 covers 17 residues. Per the germline V gene, CDR1 is SGHVS and CDR2 is FNYEAQ. DNA of the CDR3: TGTGCCAGCAGCATCTACAGGGGGCTTAGGGAGTCAGATACGCAGTATTTT. This sequence encodes CASSIYRGLRESDTQYF.

V and J are TRBV7-2 and TRBJ2-2; D might be TRBD1 (5 bases). V gave up 5 bases and J gave up 1 base, with 5 bases separating them. The CDR3 length is 13 residues. The germline V gene has CDR1 SGHTA and CDR2 FQGNSA. CDR3 nucleotides: TGTGCCAGCAGCCAGGGGAACACCGGGGAGCTGTTTTTT. Translation: CASSQGNTGELFF.

The rearrangement links TRBV3-1 (or the pseudogene TRBV3-2) to TRBJ1-4; a weak D match, TRBD1 (6 bases). Trimming cost V 3 bases and J 6 bases, with 20 bases left between them. Germline V CDR1 and CDR2: LGHDT, YNNKEL (reference sequence). The CDR3 is 17 residues long. The chain's CDR3 is CASSHTSRGQSYEKLFF. As DNA, the CDR3 is TGTGCCAGCAGCCACACTTCAAGGGGACAATCATATGAAAAACTGTTTTTT.

DNA for the CDR3: TGCGCCAGCAGTGAGTCGCGGACTCTTGGAGATACGCAGTATTTT. This gives the protein CASSESRTLGDTQYF. The chain combines TRBV10-1 with TRBJ2-3; the D gene is possibly TRBD2 (5 bases). Trimming took off 0 bases at V and 5 bases at J, with 12 bases between the two ends. CDR3 length equals 15 residues. The germline V gene has CDR1 WNHNN and CDR2 SYGVQD (reference sequence).

The CDR3 DNA reads TGTGCCAGCAGCCAAACACTAACAGGGGCCAATGAGCAGTTCTTC. Translation: CASSQTLTGANEQFF. V is TRBV7-9 and J is TRBJ2-1, with TRBD1 matching over 7 bases. This CDR3 contains 15 residues. CDR1 and CDR2 (germline): SEHNR, FQNEAQ (reference sequence). V was pared by 5 bases and J by 6 bases, with 10 bases of the junction left unmatched.

The CDR3 coding sequence is TGTGCCAGCAGTTACCCACTAAGCAATCAGCCCCAGCATTTT. Protein: CASSYPLSNQPQHF. The genes are TRBV6-2 or TRBV6-3 and TRBJ1-5; D is uncertain. This CDR3 has 14 amino acids. The germline V gene has CDR1 MNHEY and CDR2 SVGEGT. V was shortened by 2 bases and J by 1 base, with 6 bases between the two germline ends.

This chain uses TRBV10-3 with TRBJ1-5; D remains unclear. Per the germline V gene, CDR1 is ENHRY and CDR2 is SYGVKD. V was trimmed by 3 bases and J by 5 bases, leaving 14 bases between them. The CDR3 has 15 residues. CDR3 region: CAISDPEGSDQPQHF. CDR3 coding DNA: TGTGCCATCAGTGATCCGGAGGGTTCGGATCAGCCCCAGCATTTT.

For the CDR3, the DNA is TGTGCCAGCAGTTTTGGGGAGGGCACTGAAGCTTTCTTT. It specifies CASSFGEGTEAFF. The chain combines TRBV12-3 or TRBV12-4 with TRBJ1-1; D call uncertain. V lost 3 bases, J lost 4 bases, and 9 bases lay in between. The CDR3 consists of 13 residues.

The CDR3 region is CASSLGLAGTYEQYF. The CDR3 DNA follows: TGCGCCAGCAGCTTGGGACTAGCGGGGACGTACGAGCAGTACTTC. The gene calls are TRBV5-1 and TRBJ2-7, with 11 bases that match TRBD2. The CDR3 runs to 15 residues. Trimming cost V 0 bases and J 4 bases; bases outside gene matches: 3. Germline-derived CDR1 and CDR2 are SGHRS and YFSETQ. The full variable domain, completed using reference TRBV5-1 and TRBJ2-7, is KAGVTQTPRYLIKTRGQQVTLSCSPISGHRSVSWYQQTPGQGLQFLFEYFSETQRNKGNFPGRFSGRQFSNSRSEMNVSTLELGDSALYLCASSLGLAGTYEQYFGPGTRLTVT.

The rearrangement joins TRBV19 to TRBJ2-2; D unresolved. The CDR3 is 13 residues long. Germline V CDR1 and CDR2: LNHDA, SQIVND (reference sequence). V shed 2 bases and J shed 6 bases, with 7 bases lying between them. The CDR3 coding sequence is TGTGCCAGTAGTATACAGGTCCCCGGGGAGCTGTTTTTT. It is translated as CASSIQVPGELFF.